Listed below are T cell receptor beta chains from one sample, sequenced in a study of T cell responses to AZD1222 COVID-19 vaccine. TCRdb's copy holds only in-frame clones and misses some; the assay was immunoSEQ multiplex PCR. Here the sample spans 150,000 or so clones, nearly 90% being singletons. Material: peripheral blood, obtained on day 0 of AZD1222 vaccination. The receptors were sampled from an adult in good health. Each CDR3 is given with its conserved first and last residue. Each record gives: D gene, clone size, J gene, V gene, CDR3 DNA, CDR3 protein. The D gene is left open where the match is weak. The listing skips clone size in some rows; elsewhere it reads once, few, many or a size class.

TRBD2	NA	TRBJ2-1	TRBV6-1	TGTGCCAGCAGTGAACTAGCGGGGGGATACAATGAGCAGTTCTTC	CASSELAGGYNEQFF
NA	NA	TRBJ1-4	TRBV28	TGTGCCAGCATACAGGGAAGAACGGAAAAACTGTTTTTT	CASIQGRTEKLFF
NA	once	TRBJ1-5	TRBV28	TGTGCCAGTTTTACTCGGAACAATCAGCCCCAGCATTTT	CASFTRNNQPQHF
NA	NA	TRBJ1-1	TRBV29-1	TGCAGCGTCACAAGGGGTTCGGCCACTGAAGCTTTCTTT	CSVTRGSATEAFF
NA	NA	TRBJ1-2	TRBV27	TGTGCCAGCAGTTTTAACACAGGGTTAGCGAAATATGGCTACACCTTC	CASSFNTGLAKYGYTF
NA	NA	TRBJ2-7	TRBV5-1	TGCGCCAGCAGCTTGCAGTCCCCGCGCTACGAGCAGTACTTC	CASSLQSPRYEQYF
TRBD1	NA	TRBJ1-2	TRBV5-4	TGTGCCAGCAGCTTAGGACAGGGGAACTATGGCTACACCTTC	CASSLGQGNYGYTF
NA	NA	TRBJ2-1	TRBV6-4	TGTGCCAGCAGGGTGGGCTGGGGCTCTGAGCAGTTCTTC	CASRVGWGSEQFF
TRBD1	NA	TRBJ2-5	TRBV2	TGTGCCAGCAGTGGGACAGGTGAAGAGACCCAGTACTTC	CASSGTGEETQYF
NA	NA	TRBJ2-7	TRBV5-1	TGCGCCAGCAGCCAAGGGGGCGGGGGCGCCGAGCAGTACTTC	CASSQGGGGAEQYF
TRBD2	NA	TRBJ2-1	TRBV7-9	TGTGCCAGCAGCAATATAGCGGGATACAATGAGCAGTTCTTC	CASSNIAGYNEQFF
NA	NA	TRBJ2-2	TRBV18	TGTGCCAGCTCCCCCCAAACACGGAACACCGGGGAGCTGTTTTTT	CASSPQTRNTGELFF
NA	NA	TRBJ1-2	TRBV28	TGTGCCAGCAGTTTAGGAGGGTACTATGGCTACACCTTC	CASSLGGYYGYTF
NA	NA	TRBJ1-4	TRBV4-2	TGTGCCAGCAGCCATGCGGGGGGCGGGGAATGGGGAGAAAAACTGTTTTTT	CASSHAGGGEWGEKLFF
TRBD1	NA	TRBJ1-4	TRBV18	TGTGCCAGCTCAGCTGGACAGGCCCACTCTGAAAAACTGTTTTTT	CASSAGQAHSEKLFF
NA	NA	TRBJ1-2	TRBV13	TGTGCCAGTCACAGGGAGTCGGGCTACACCTTC	CASHRESGYTF
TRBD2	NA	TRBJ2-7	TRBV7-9	TGTGCCAGCAGCGGACTAGCGGGAGGCCGCTACGAGCAGTACTTC	CASSGLAGGRYEQYF
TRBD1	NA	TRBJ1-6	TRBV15	TGTGCCACCAGCCGGAGAGGGACCGGGACAGGGACTTCACCCCTCCACTTT	CATSRRGTGTGTSPLHF
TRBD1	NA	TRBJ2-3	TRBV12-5	TGTGCTAGTGGGCTACAGGGGATGGCAGATACGCAGTATTTT	CASGLQGMADTQYF
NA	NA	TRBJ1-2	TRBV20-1	TGCAGTGCTAGGACTTTGTGGGCCTACACCTTC	CSARTLWAYTF
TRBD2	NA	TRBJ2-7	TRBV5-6	TGTGCCAGCAGCTTTTCGCTAGCGGGAGGCTCCTACGAGCAGTACTTC	CASSFSLAGGSYEQYF
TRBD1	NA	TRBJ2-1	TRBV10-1	TGCGCCAGCACTAGAGGACAGGGATCCGAGCAGTTCTTC	CASTRGQGSEQFF
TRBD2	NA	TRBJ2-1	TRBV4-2	TGTGCCAGCAGAATAGCGGGAGGGCCCTACAATGAGCAGTTCTTC	CASRIAGGPYNEQFF
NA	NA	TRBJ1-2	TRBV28	TGTGCCAGCAGCCTGAAAGTCCCATTTTCACGGGGCTATGGCTACACCTTC	CASSLKVPFSRGYGYTF
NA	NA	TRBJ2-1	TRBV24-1	TGTGCCACCAGTGATTTGGGAGGAGCGTCTAGGAATGAGCAGTTCTTC	CATSDLGGASRNEQFF
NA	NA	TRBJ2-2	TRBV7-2	TGTGCCAGCAGCTTAGCAGCGACCGGGGAGCTGTTTTTT	CASSLAATGELFF
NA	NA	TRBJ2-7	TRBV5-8	TGTGCCAGCAGCTTAACGAGGTTGAACCCCTACGAGCAGTACTTC	CASSLTRLNPYEQYF
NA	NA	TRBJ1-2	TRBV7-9	TGTGCCAGCAGCGACCGCAACTGGGGGGGAAACTATGGCTACACCTTC	CASSDRNWGGNYGYTF
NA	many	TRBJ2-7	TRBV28	TGTGCCAGCGTTAAGGGACGGAGCCCCCTGGGAGAGCAGTACTTC	CASVKGRSPLGEQYF
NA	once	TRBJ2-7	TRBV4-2	TGTGCCAGCAGTCCCCCCCCGGGACGACCGGTCGAGCAGTACTTC	CASSPPPGRPVEQYF
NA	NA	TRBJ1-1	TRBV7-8	TGTGCCAGCAGCTTAGTGGCGGGACAAGAGGGCACTGAAGCTTTCTTT	CASSLVAGQEGTEAFF
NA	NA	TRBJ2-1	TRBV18	TGTGCCAGCTCACCCCGGACCTTAACGGATGAGCAGTTCTTC	CASSPRTLTDEQFF
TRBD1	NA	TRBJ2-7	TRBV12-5	TGTGCTAGTGGTTTGACCCGGGACAGGGGTTTCCACGAGCAGTACTTC	CASGLTRDRGFHEQYF
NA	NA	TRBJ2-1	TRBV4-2	TGTGCCAGCAGCCAAAACTTAGGAGTTCAGTTCTTC	CASSQNLGVQFF
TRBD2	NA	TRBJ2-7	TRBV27	TGTGCCAGCAGCCGTCCGGGGGGATATCCCTACGAGCAGTACTTC	CASSRPGGYPYEQYF
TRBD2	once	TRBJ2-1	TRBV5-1	TGCGCCAGCAGCCCCACGCTAGCGGGAGTTGAGCAGTTCTTC	CASSPTLAGVEQFF
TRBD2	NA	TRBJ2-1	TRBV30	TGTGCCTGGAGTGTACTATCAACGTTGGGGCTAGCGGGCCGAGAGCAGTTCTTC	CAWSVLSTLGLAGREQFF
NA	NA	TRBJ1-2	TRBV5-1	TGCGCCAGCAGCTCGGGTTCGGGGCATAACTATGGCTACACCTTC	CASSSGSGHNYGYTF
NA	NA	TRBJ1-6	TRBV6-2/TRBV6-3	TGTGCCAGCAGCGTTTCCATTTCACCCCTCCACTTT	CASSVSISPLHF
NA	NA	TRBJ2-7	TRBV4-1	TGCGCCAGCAGCCAAGACGAGGGACCGAACTCCTACGAGCAGTACTTC	CASSQDEGPNSYEQYF
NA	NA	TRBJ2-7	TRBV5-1	TGCGCCAGCAGCCCCCAACCCAGAGGTTCGGGGTACGAGCAGTACTTC	CASSPQPRGSGYEQYF